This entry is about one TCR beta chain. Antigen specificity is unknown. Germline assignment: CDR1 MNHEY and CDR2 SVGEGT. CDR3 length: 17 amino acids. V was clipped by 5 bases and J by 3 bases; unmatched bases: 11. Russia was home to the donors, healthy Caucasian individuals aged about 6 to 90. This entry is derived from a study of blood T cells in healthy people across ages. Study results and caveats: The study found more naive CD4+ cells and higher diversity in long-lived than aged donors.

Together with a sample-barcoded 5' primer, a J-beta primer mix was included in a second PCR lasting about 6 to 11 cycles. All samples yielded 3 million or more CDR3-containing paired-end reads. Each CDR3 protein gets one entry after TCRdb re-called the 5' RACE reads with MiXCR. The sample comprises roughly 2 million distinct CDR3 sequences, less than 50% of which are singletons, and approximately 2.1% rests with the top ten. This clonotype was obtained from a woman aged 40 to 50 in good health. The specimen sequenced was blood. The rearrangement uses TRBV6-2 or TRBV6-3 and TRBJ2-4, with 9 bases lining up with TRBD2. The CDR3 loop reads CASSPRLSGGVKNIQYF. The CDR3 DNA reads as TGTGCCAGCAGTCCCCGTCTTAGCGGGGGTGTCAAAAACATTCAGTACTTC.